These 10 T cell receptor beta chains were sequenced from one sample in a study of blood T cells in healthy people across ages. A sample-barcoded 5' primer and a J-beta primer mix were used in a second PCR of about 6 to 11 cycles. TCRdb reprocessed the 5' RACE reads with MiXCR, giving one entry per CDR3 protein. The data show about 800,000 distinct CDR3 sequences, with 58% seen just once and about 20% held by the top ten. Sequencing was done on a sample of blood. Receptors were obtained from a man aged 25 to 40 in good health.

A remark on this clonotype: At one end, the junction sequence differs from germline, possibly due to a read error. The V and J genes are TRBV7-2 and TRBJ1-2, with 9 bases identical to TRBD1. Germline V CDR1 and CDR2: SGHTA, FQGNSA. The length of the CDR3 is 14 residues. CDR3 sequence: CVSSLDRWTGAYTF. CDR3 DNA sequence: TGTGTCAGCAGCTTAGATAGGTGGACAGGGGCCTACACCTTC.

The chain uses TRBV15 and TRBJ2-3, with 10 bases fitting TRBD2. The CDR3 is made up of 15 amino acids. Unmatched junction bases numbered 3, after V lost 0 bases and J lost 6 bases. CDR1 and CDR2 from the germline V gene are LNHNV and YYDKDF (reference sequence). The CDR3: CATSRDSGGLDTQYF. As DNA, the CDR3 is TGTGCCACCAGCAGAGATAGCGGGGGGTTGGATACGCAGTATTTT.

This clonotype is a singleton in its sample. The chain employs TRBV11-2 and TRBJ1-1, with D possibly being TRBD1 (6 bases). CDR3 length equals 16 residues. Germline-derived CDR1 and CDR2 are SGHAT and FQNNGV. The V gene lost 4 bases and the J gene lost 6 bases, with 21 bases spanning the gap. In nucleotides, the CDR3 is TGTGCCAGCAGCTCGCGTGTCACAGGGATGGGGCCTGAAGCTTTCTTT. Its protein is CASSSRVTGMGPEAFF.

The genes are TRBV11-2 and TRBJ2-1; TRBD2 aligns across 14 bases. The CDR3 extends over 14 amino acids. Germline-derived CDR1 and CDR2 are SGHAT and FQNNGV. J was trimmed by 13 bases and V by 8 bases; bases with no gene match: 10. The DNA for the CDR3 is TGTGCCAGCCGACCGGGACTAGCGGGAGAGTCACAGTTCTTC. This encodes CASRPGLAGESQFF. The full variable domain, rest sourced from reference TRBV11-2 and TRBJ2-1, is EAGVAQSPRYKIIEKRQSVAFWCNPISGHATLYWYQQILGQGPKLLIQFQNNGVVDDSQLPKDRFSAERLKGVDSTLKIQPAKLEDSAVYLCASRPGLAGESQFFGPGTRLTVL.

The count of this clonotype is one. The V gene is TRBV7-2, the J gene TRBJ1-1, with D unresolved. This CDR3 spans 12 amino acids. V lost 3 bases, J lost 4 bases, and 6 bases lay in between. Germline V gene lookup returns CDR1 SGHTA and CDR2 FQGNSA. The CDR3 nucleotides read TGTGCCAGCAGCTTCTTGTTCACTGAAGCTTTCTTT. Its protein product is CASSFLFTEAFF.

In this sample, this clonotype turned up a few times. The chain links TRBV25-1 to TRBJ2-7; 11 positions match TRBD2. The V gene end was trimmed by 4 bases and the J gene end by 0 bases; junction bases not matched to a gene: 8. From germline, CDR1 is MGHDK and CDR2 SYGVNS. This CDR3 contains 17 residues. CDR3: CASSGGGLAVFSYEQYF. The DNA for the CDR3 is TGTGCCAGCAGTGGAGGGGGACTAGCGGTTTTCTCCTACGAGCAGTACTTC.

The chain is built from TRBV20-1 and TRBJ2-1, with 7 bases lining up with TRBD2. Germline CDR1 and CDR2: DFQATT and SNEGSKA (reference sequence). This CDR3 is built from 17 residues. J was trimmed by 4 bases and V by 6 bases; bases with no gene match: 18. This chain's CDR3 is CSARGGGSGANYNEQFF. CDR3 in DNA: TGCAGTGCCCGAGGCGGGGGTAGCGGAGCAAATTACAATGAGCAGTTCTTC.

V is TRBV29-1 and J is TRBJ2-1; tentative D call: TRBD2 (6 bases). This CDR3 has 13 residues. Germline V gives CDR1 SQVTM, CDR2 ANQGSEA. The V and J ends lost 3 bases and 8 bases respectively, with 14 bases between them. Here the CDR3 DNA reads TGCAGCGTTGACCCCTCCGGCGGGGATGAGCAGTTCTTC. It codes for CSVDPSGGDEQFF.

In this sample, this clonotype turned up a few times. The chain is built from TRBV20-1 and TRBJ2-3; D gene ambiguous. Germline V CDR1 and CDR2: DFQATT, SNEGSKA (reference sequence). This CDR3 contains 11 residues. The V end was cut by 7 bases, the J end by 4 bases, with 9 bases between. CDR3 residues: CSGSKADTQYF. The CDR3 DNA reads as TGCAGTGGGTCGAAGGCAGATACGCAGTATTTT.

The chain employs TRBV6-6 and TRBJ2-5; TRBD1 is a possible D gene (5 bases). The V gene's germline CDR1 is MNHNY and CDR2 SVGAGI (reference sequence). V dropped 7 bases and J dropped 0 bases, with 9 bases sitting between them. The CDR3 is 13 amino acids. The CDR3 nucleotides are TGTGCCAGCACCTCAGGGTACCAAGAGACCCAGTACTTC. It yields the protein CASTSGYQETQYF.